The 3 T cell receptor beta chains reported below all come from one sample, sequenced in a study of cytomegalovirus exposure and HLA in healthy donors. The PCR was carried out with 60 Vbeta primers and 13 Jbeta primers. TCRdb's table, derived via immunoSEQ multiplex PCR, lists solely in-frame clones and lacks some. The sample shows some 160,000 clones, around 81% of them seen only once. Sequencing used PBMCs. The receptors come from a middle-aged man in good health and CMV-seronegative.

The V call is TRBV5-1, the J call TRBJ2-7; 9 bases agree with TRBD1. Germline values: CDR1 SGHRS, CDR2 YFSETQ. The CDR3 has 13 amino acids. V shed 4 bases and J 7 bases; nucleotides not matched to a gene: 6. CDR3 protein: CASSMTGGGEQYF. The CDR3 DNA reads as TGCGCCAGCAGCATGACAGGGGGGGGAGAGCAGTACTTC. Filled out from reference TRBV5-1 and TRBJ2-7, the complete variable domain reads KAGVTQTPRYLIKTRGQQVTLSCSPISGHRSVSWYQQTPGQGLQFLFEYFSETQRNKGNFPGRFSGRQFSNSRSEMNVSTLELGDSALYLCASSMTGGGEQYFGPGTRLTVT.

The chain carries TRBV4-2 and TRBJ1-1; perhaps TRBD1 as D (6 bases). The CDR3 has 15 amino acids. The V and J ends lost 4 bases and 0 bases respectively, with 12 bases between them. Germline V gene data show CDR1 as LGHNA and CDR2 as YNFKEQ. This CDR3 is CASSPIGQLNTEAFF. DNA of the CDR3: TGTGCCAGCAGCCCCATAGGACAGCTGAACACTGAAGCTTTCTTT.

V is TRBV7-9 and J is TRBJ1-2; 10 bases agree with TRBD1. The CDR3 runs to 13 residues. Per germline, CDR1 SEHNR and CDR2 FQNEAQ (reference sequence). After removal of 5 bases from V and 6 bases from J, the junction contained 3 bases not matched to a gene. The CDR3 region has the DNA TGTGCCAGCAGCCAGACAGGGGGCGATGGCTACACCTTC. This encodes CASSQTGGDGYTF.